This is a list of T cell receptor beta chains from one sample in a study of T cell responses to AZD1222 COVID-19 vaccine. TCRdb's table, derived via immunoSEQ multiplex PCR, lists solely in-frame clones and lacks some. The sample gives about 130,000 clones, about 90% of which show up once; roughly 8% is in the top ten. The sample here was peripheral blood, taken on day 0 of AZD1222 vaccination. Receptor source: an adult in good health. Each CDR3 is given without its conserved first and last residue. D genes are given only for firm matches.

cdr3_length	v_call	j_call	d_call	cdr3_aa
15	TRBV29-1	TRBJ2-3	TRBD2	SVEGFTSGMSTDTQY
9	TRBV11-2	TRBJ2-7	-	ASSSGREQY
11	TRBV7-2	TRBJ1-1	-	ASSSRAEGEAF
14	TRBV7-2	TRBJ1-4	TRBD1	ASSASGTGGNEKLF
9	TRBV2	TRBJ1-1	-	ASSEVTEAF
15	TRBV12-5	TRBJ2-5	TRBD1	ASGFWGPGQVQETQY
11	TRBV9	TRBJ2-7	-	ASSRTVGYEQY
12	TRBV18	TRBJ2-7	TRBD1	ASSPQGQGNEQY
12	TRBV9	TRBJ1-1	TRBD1	ASSVEDRGTEAF
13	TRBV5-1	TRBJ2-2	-	ASSFPGQYTGELF
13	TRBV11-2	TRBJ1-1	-	ASSLARSRFTEAF
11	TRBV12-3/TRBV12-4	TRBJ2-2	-	ASSPTLAGELF
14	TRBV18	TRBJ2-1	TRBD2	ASSPRFRGAYNEQF
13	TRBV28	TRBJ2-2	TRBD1	ASSPGTGVVGELF
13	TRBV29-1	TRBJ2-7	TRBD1	SVDLPGQGAYEQY
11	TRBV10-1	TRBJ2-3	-	ASSDPSTDTQY
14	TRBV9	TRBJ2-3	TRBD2	ASSLRTSPFTDTQY
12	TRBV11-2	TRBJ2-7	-	ASSLGLGGYEQY
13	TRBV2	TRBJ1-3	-	ASQQGSISGNTIY
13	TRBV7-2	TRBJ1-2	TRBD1	ASSSRQGTLYGYT
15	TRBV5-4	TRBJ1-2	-	ASSLGADPTVNYGYT
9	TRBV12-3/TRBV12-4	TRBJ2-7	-	ASSQRYEQY
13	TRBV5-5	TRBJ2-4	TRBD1	ASSGRDRGLGIQY
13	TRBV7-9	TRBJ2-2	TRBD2	ASSLALADTGELF
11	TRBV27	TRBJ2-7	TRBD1	ASRGTGYFEQY
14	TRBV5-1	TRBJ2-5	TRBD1	ASSPQGTGAMKTQY
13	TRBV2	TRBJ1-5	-	ASSESPYSNQPQH